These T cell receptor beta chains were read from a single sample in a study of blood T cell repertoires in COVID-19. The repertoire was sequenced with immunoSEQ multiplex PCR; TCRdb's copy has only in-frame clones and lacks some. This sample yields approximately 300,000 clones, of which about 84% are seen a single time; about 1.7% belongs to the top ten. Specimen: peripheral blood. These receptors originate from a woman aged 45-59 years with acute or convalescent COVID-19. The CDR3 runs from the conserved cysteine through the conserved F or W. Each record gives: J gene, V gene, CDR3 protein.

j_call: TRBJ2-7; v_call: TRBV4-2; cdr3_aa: CASSRGTSGRYYEQYF
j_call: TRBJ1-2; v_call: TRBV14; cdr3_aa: CASSQAAGVSGGYTF
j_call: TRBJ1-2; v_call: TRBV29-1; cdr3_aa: CSARTGLSYGYTF
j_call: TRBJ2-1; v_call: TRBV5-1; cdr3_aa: CASSLADTSYNEQFF
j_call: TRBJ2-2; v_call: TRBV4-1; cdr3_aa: CASSQVRDTGELFF
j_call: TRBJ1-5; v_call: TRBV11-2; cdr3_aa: CASSLDRAGQPQHF
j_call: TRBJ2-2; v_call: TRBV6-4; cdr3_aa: CASPGGTGELFF
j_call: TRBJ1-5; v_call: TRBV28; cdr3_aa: CASRPGTGGNQPQHF
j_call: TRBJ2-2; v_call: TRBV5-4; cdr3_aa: CASSLKGARTGELFF
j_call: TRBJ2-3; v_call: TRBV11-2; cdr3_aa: CASSLVTSSTDTQYF
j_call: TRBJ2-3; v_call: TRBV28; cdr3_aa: CASSRLAENTDTQYF
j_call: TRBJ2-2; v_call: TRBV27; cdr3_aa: CASKPAGGTGELFF
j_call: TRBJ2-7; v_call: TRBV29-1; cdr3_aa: CSVEVGAGGDEQYF
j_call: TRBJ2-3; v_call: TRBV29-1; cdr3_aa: CSVAAGWADTQYF
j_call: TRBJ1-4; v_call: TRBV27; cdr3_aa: CASSGQGSNEKLFF
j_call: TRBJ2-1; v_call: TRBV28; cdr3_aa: CASSPASGRLDNEQFF
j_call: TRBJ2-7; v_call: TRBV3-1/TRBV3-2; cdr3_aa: CASSQVWGQGYEQYF
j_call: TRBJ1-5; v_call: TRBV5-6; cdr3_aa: CASSLGGGQPQHF
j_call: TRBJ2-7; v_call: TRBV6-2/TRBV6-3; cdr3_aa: CASSYSGTGVHEQYF
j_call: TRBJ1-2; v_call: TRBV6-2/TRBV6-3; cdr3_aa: CASSYSNLFGYTF
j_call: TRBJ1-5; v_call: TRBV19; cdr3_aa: CASSMIGDRGLQPQHF
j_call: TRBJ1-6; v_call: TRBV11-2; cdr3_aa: CASSLQGQGNNSPLHF
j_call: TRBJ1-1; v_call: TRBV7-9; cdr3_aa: CASSFSRQGNTEAFF
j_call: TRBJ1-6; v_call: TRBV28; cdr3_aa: CASSLFWVQSSRIDSPLHF
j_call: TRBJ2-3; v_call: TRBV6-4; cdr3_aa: CASSGIAGAGTDTQYF
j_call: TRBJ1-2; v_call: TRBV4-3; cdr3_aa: CASSQADIRGGNYGYTF
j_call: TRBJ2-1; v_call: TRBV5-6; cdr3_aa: CASHVPRTGGFHEQFF
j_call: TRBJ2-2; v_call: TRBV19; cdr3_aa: CASSIRAGGTGELFF
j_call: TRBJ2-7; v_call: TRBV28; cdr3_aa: CASSFPTAGEQYF
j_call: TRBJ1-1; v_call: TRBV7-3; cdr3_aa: CASCLWGGTEAFF
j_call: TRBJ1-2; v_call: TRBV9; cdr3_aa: CASSVGDWVDGYTF
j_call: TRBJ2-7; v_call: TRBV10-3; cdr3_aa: CAISDIRQPPYEQYF
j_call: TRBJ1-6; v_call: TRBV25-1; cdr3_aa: CASTRGEYNSPLHF
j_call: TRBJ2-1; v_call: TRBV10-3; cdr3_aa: CAISERGREHNEQFF
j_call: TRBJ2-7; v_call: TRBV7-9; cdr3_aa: CASSPTTGTWSYEQYF
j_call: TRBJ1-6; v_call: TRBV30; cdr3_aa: CAWSPDRVWYNSPLHF
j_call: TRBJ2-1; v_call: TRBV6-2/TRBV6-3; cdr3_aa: CASSSSDRGEQFF
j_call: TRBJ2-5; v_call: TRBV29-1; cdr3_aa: CSAGRDRGETQYF
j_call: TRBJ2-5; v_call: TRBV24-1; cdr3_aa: CATSDARGYQETQYF
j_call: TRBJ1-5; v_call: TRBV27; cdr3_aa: CASSRLNQPQHF
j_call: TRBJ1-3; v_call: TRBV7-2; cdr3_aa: CASSVTGAGNTIYF
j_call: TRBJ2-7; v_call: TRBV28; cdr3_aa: CASSFTSGPPPYEQYF
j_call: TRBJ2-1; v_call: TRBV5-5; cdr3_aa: CASSLRVAQIQYNEQFF
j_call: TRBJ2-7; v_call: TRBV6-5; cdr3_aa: CASSYSYFGQAYEQYF
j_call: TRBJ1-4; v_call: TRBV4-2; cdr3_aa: CASRLLGGVNEKLFF
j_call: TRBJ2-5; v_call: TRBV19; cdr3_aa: CASTTGGTGGTQYF
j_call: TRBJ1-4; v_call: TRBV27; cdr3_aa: CASSFSTTTNEKLFF
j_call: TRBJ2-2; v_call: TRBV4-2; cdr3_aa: CASSLGQVNTGELFF
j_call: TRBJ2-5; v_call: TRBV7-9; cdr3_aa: CASSLGQNQETQYF
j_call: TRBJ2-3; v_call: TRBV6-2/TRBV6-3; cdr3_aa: CASSSSTDTQYF
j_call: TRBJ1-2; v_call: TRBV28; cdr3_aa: CASSLGQGDGYTF
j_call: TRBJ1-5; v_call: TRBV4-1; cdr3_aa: CASSQAGDQPQHF
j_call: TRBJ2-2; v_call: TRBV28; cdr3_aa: CASRGLGTKYGELFF
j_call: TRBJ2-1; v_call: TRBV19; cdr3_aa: CASRTSGSSYNEQFF
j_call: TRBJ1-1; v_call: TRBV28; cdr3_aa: CASSPLMIRGSSLDTEAFF
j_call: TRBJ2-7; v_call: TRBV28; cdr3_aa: CASSLFGTGDRSYEQYF